This TCR beta chain was identified during a study of cytomegalovirus exposure and HLA in healthy donors (dated by TCRdb to 2016 to 2017). Background on the whole study: In an earlier analysis of some 610 of the donors, 276 Gb of sequence data and just under 120 million unique TCR beta sequences from roughly 180 million T cells were reported. An early release that covered roughly 600 HLA-typed donors contained approximately 300 gigabases of sequencing data and tens of millions of unique TCR sequences. The genetic ancestry cluster associated with self-reported Caucasian donors included around four fifths of the roughly 360 genotyped donors. The study aimed to test whether cataloging public T cell receptors could reveal signatures of past pathogen exposure. Using immunosequencing, the study profiled T cell repertoires from 550 to 750 subjects and related those repertoires to cytomegalovirus serostatus. Besides the first cohort of more than 650 subjects, a separate validation cohort made up of about 120 different subjects was used. The study combined high-throughput TCR immunosequencing, statistical association of individual TCRs with disease status, and machine learning to predict cytomegalovirus infection status. A later analysis re-analyzed previously published TCR beta repertoires from about 730 donors and added high-resolution HLA genotyping to study TCR occurrence patterns. Rather than using new phenotypic data, the later analysis identified candidate immune exposures from TCR beta sequences and from how often those sequences occurred across donors. To decide whether each TCR beta V gene segment behaved as functional or pseudogenic, an earlier analysis of fewer than 750 of the donors relied on high-throughput TCR beta sequencing. Donor age, sex, ethnicity and CMV serostatus were collected together with the repertoire data. Genome-wide SNP genotypes for about 65% of the roughly 700 donors were used in a later genetic analysis, which treated that subset as a discovery cohort. Every discovery cohort repertoire had been produced on one sequencing platform. Both class I and class II loci were covered by HLA typing, at four-digit resolution. The number of donors typed differed by locus, with roughly 629-640 for A, B, C, DRB1 and DQB1, around 560 for DQA1, about 610 for DPA1, and around 460 for DPB1. About five DR-DQ haplotypes were handled as single units for association and clustering because linkage in the cohort was strong. On average, around 240,000 unique TCR beta nucleotide sequences were sequenced per donor among 350 to 400 genotyped donors of the cohort, with roughly 20% of those sequences being non-productive.

A single count supports this clone. Which antigen it targets is not known. The sample holds no much larger clone one base away, and base qualities are not on file. The cohort comprised fewer than 700 healthy bone marrow donors. All cohort members were sampled while nominally healthy, although unrecorded immune exposures were likely present. The donor was CMV seropositive and was included in the group of 250 to 350 seropositive cohort members. A peripheral blood sample was provided by each donor, and peripheral blood mononuclear cells were used for TCR beta sequencing. Genomic DNA extraction from the blood cell samples was performed with the Qiagen DNeasy Blood Extraction Kit. Here is what the overall study found, with its caveats: In a later analysis, several top co-occurrence clusters were reported to appear linked to parvovirus B19, influenza, CMV and Epstein-Barr virus. In both the original and validation cohorts, the classifier was reported to diagnose cytomegalovirus status with high specificity and sensitivity. Correlated functional status among segregating V segments might be attributable to linkage disequilibrium, but an unknown experimental factor could not be ruled out. In a later analysis, the rate of TCR association differed among HLA loci, with DRB1 alleles having the most associated TCRs and HLA-C alleles having the fewest. In a later analysis, HLA-associated TCR beta chains were found to be more clonally expanded and to have lower generation probabilities than equally common non-associated chains. When HLA alleles, especially DR and DQ, strongly co-occurred, TCR associations were difficult to assign to individual alleles. Sequencing depth was assumed to be roughly uniform across donors in the presence/absence analyses, though that assumption may not hold. Most TCR sequences were observed very rarely across donors, whereas some public TCRs were present in many individuals. Only TCR beta chains were sequenced in this cohort, and the absence of alpha or paired-chain data limited detectable features. Because counts were too low, about 18 rarely observed V segments, including chromosome 9 orphons, were left out of the earlier analysis of a few hundred of the donors. Immune exposure information for the cohort was limited to CMV serostatus. In a later analysis, 15,000 to 20,000 TCR beta sequences were associated with specific HLA alleles at a false discovery rate of 0.05. Most CMV-associated TCR beta chains appeared to be HLA-restricted in a later analysis, and the HLA associations seemed to be driven largely by CMV exposure. The study gave a list of over 150 TCR beta chains associated with cytomegalovirus. In an earlier analysis of 587 of the donors, most TCR beta V segments were observed in productive rearrangements about 87% or about 30% of the time, broadly matching IMGT annotations. V-gene and J-gene trimming of TCR beta chains was associated with a missense DCLRE1C variant in a later genetic analysis, and the association was replicated in an independent cohort. A cluster of highly shared sequence variants was judged likely to be a technical artifact of the sequencing pipeline. Compared with the approximately 600-donor mean, donors in an Asian-associated ancestry cluster had fewer N-insertions in productive TCRs, according to a later genetic analysis. In vitro tests confirmed that three of the cytomegalovirus-associated TCR beta chains recognize cytomegalovirus antigens. A further reported finding was that TCR beta sequences accurately predicted the HLA-A and HLA-B alleles for most subjects in the first cohort. Some IMGT-functional V segments, including TRBV6-2 and TRBV6-3, could not be distinguished by the 87-base-pair reads and were therefore excluded. The authors suggested that the approach could potentially be generalized to other disease states and immunological phenotypes. Because HLA typing was missing for some donors at each locus, association tests included only the typed subset.

The CDR3 covers 17 residues, taking in both the cysteine and the phenylalanine. Left in the record is the CDR3 DNA by itself, 51 bases read in frame from the first base. According to the germline V gene, CDR1 reads MDHEN and CDR2 reads SYDVKM. Trimming removed 5 bases from V and 5 bases from J; the gene matches leave 14 bases unexplained. Libraries were built with the immunoSEQ multiplex PCR assay. For the multiplex PCR, a mixture combining 60 forward primers for TCR Vbeta segments and 13 reverse primers for TCR Jbeta segments was used. Amplification of the CDR3 region of rearranged TCR beta genes was performed with a multiplex PCR assay on genomic DNA. On the Illumina HiSeq System, the amplified TCR beta libraries were sequenced as 87-base-pair reads. The authors processed their data as follows. A later analysis tallied roughly 76 million unique TCR beta chains across the 666 repertoires, and about 10 million of those chains were shared by two or more donors. Raw reads were error-corrected and collapsed into unique sequences with a nearest-neighbor algorithm that merged closely related sequences to remove PCR and sequencing errors. To assign V, D and J gene segments, CDR3 sequences were aligned to IMGT reference sequences. Each retained sequence needed at least a six-nucleotide match to both a V gene segment and a J gene segment. A rearrangement was called productive if the CDR3 had no stop codons and remained in frame with V and J, and every other rearrangement was called non-productive. CDR3 was defined by IMGT convention, running from the second conserved V-encoded cysteine to the conserved J-encoded phenylalanine. The earlier analysis of fewer than 700 of the donors excluded sequences that lacked an unambiguous match to a single V gene segment. In an earlier analysis of about 590 of the donors, a V segment was called functional when productive rearrangements were above 56.7%, and segregating when the standard deviation between donors exceeded 5%. A statistical classification framework was built for diagnosing cytomegalovirus status from the catalog of TCR beta chain sequences. In a later analysis, TCR nucleotide sequences were compared against IMGT/GENE-DB human TR gene sequences so that V and J genes could be assigned. In a later analysis, CDR3 sequences and most-parsimonious VDJ recombination scenarios were assigned using the TCRdist pipeline. In a later analysis, every TCR beta chain was defined by the combination of its CDR3 amino acid sequence and its V-gene family, and reads without a unique V-gene family were dropped. As a way to deal with suspected cross-contamination and a sequencing artifact, a later analysis dropped roughly 620 nucleotide sequences that were highly shared and had low generation probability. In a later analysis, a clonal expansion index was calculated for each public chain from normalized within-repertoire ranks of inferred template counts. Generation probabilities in a later analysis came from a VDJ recombination model fitted to out-of-frame rearrangements, and those results were checked against IGoR. In a later analysis, hypergeometric tests were used to score TCR-TCR, TCR-HLA and TCR-CMV co-occurrence, with a repertoire-size bias correction applied to TCR pairs. To estimate false discovery rates, a later analysis permuted the HLA or CMV assignments 20 times. In a later analysis, co-occurring TCRs were grouped with DBSCAN, and TCRdist sequence similarity was added when clustering was performed within HLA-allele-positive subsets. For co-occurrence clustering, repertoires with fewer than 30,000 or more than 120,000 public chains were excluded, along with roughly 5 repertoires with anomalous nucleotide sharing. In its TCRdb copy, this immuneACCESS table keeps in-frame sequences only and misses some clones. Where compared with another copy, unresolved V genes explain less than half of these, and the others have no known cause. V, J and clone size are those of that table, while D and trimming were read from the DNA. The table for this sample lists around 150,000 clones; 79% of them were counted only once. Roughly 6% of the sample is taken by the ten largest.

Recombination linked TRBV28 to TRBJ1-4; 7 bases in the junction line up with TRBD1. The sequencing input was PBMCs. This TCR derives from a man aged 45-65 years in good health and CMV-seropositive. CDR3 region: CASSPQKNRGENEKLFF. The bases are TGTGCCAGCAGTCCACAGAAGAACAGGGGAGAAAATGAAAAACTGTTTTTT.